This T cell receptor (beta chain) was observed in a study of T cells in Graves' hyperthyroidism and ophthalmopathy. Study-wide results and caveats: Ophthalmopathy was model-predicted a median about six months pre-onset. Stable hyperthyroidism was told apart from ophthalmopathy by a model built on 13 V-J features.

The CDR3 regions of TCR beta were amplified from RNA transcripts. First-round RT-PCR targeting the TCR CDR3 was performed with the HTBI primer set. Each CDR3 protein gets one entry after TCRdb re-called the multiplex PCR reads with MiXCR. The repertoire holds approximately 420,000 distinct CDR3 sequences, about 16% seen once, with approximately 32% in the top ten. Worth noting for this clonotype: Its specificity is not known.

Trimming left V 2 bases short and J 2 bases short, with 16 bases between. The V gene's germline CDR1 is SGHTA and CDR2 FQGNSA. CDR3 size: 18 residues. Based on clinical symptoms, serum thyroxine and TRAb, thyroid ultrasound and orbital computed tomography, diagnoses were reached. The receptor's source is a young woman with Graves' hyperthyroidism. The sequenced sample consisted of blood. The genes are TRBV7-2 and TRBJ2-6, with D possibly matching TRBD2 (6 bases). The DNA for the CDR3 is TGTGCCAGCAGCTTATCGCCTGCGGCTAGCGCTGGGGCCAACGTCCTGACTTTC. Translating gives CASSLSPAASAGANVLTF.